This TCR beta chain is drawn from a study of early T cells in non-severe SARS-CoV-2 infection. Study background: Chains stayed unpaired after sequencing of bulk RNA from unsorted whole blood.

This clonotype was picked up many times. Separate cDNA molecules each had unique molecular identifiers attached to them. One entry per CDR3 protein, called by TCRdb with MiXCR from the 5' RACE reads. The data show roughly 70,000 distinct CDR3 sequences, with approximately 12% seen just once and around 1.3% held by the top ten. The trim removed 4 bases at V and 5 bases at J, leaving 5 bases unmatched. CDR3 length: 13 residues. The germline gives CDR1 MDHEN, CDR2 SYDVKM. Sequenced material: whole blood. This TCR derives from an adult who was a healthcare worker with PCR-confirmed SARS-CoV-2 infection or an uninfected control (not recorded which). The V and J genes are TRBV28 and TRBJ2-7; TRBD1 matches 7 bases. The CDR3 DNA follows: TGTGCCAGCAGTTCCCAGGGGGTACACGAGCAGTACTTC. Translated, it gives CASSSQGVHEQYF. Using reference TRBV28 and TRBJ2-7 for the parts outside the CDR3, the full variable domain is DVKVTQSSRYLVKRTGEKVFLECVQDMDHENMFWYRQDPGLGLRLIYFSYDVKMKEKGDIPEGYSVSREKKERFSLILESASTNQTSMYLCASSSQGVHEQYFGPGTRLTVT.